This T cell receptor beta chain derives from a study of blood T cell repertoires in COVID-19. Overall study context: Whether acute or convalescent, the COVID-19 samples came from the United States, Italy and Spain.

Assay: immunoSEQ multiplex PCR; the TCRdb copy retains only in-frame clones and omits some. The profile shows roughly 290,000 clones, roughly nine tenths of them singletons. The participants were between about 18 and 89 years old and came from 24 US areas. In Cohort 3, a recovered donor had either two negative PCRs, clearance, or symptom resolution. The sequencing input was PBMCs or T cells enriched from blood (not recorded which). The TCR sequence derives from a woman in her thirties or forties who had recovered from COVID-19.

The CDR3 protein is CAIKPGQNYNEQFF. CDR3 nucleotide sequence: TGTGCCATCAAACCCGGACAGAACTACAATGAGCAGTTCTTC. The V gene is TRBV10-3, the J gene TRBJ2-1; the D gene is possibly TRBD1 (6 bases). Trimming took 7 bases from V and 3 from J, leaving 13 bases between them. CDR1 ENHRY and CDR2 SYGVKD come from the germline V gene. The CDR3 is 14 amino acids.